Sequencing of this TCR beta chain was carried out in a study of blood T cell repertoires in COVID-19. Study details: Both acute and convalescent COVID-19 samples were obtained from the United States, Italy and Spain. T cells, B-cell-depleted T cells, or PBMCs supplied cDNA or gDNA.

The CDR3 is 13 amino acids. Germline V gene sequence: CDR1 SEHNR, CDR2 FQNEAQ (reference sequence). Trimming cost V 5 bases and J 7 bases; bases outside gene matches: 8. Per the authors' pipeline: Counts of nucleated cells, estimated from reference gene primer amplification, were obtained. Here immunoSEQ multiplex PCR was the method, and the copy in TCRdb shows in-frame clones only, minus some. V, J and clone size were drawn from that table, and D and trimming were deduced from the DNA. The profile covers 100,000 or so clones, with approximately 78% appearing a single time and 15% taken by the ten largest.

The chain links TRBV7-9 to TRBJ2-7; 7 nucleotides agree with TRBD1. The sequence was collected from a woman older than 75 with acute or convalescent COVID-19. Sequenced: peripheral blood. DNA of the CDR3: TGTGCCAGCAGCCCCCTAGACAGGGCAGAGCAGTACGTC. Protein product: CASSPLDRAEQYV.